This note documents a single T cell receptor (beta chain) sequence. The target of this receptor is not known. Base qualities are not recorded, but no much larger clone differs from it by a single base. Deep TCRbeta sequencing was performed with the immunoSEQ platform. As for how the authors treated the data: Only productive rearrangements were exported from the immunoSEQ Analyzer for further analysis. A two-sided binomial test with a Bonferroni-corrected P below 0.01 was used to identify clones that significantly expanded or contracted between timepoints. T cell phenotypes were assigned to bulk TCRbeta clonotypes by matching to single-cell RNA+TCR-seq clones sharing the same TCRbeta sequence. Tumor enrichment of a clone was calculated by dividing the clone's tumor frequency by the clone's PBMC frequency, both taken from bulk TCR sequencing. TCRs were grouped by GLIPH into specificity groups, defined as clusters of distinct TCRs likely recognizing common antigens via shared CDR3 motifs. TCRdb carries this immuneACCESS record with in-frame sequences only. Its versions omit some clonotypes, under half of them owing to an unresolved V gene in the studies checked, with the rest unexplained. That table gives V, J and clone size, and the DNA gave D and trimming. The sample yields some 8,200 clones; 62% were counted once. The ten largest clones capture roughly 12% of the sample.

This entry comes from a study of T cells in tumors after PD-1 blockade (dated by TCRdb to about 2019). About the investigation overall: Prior checkpoint blockade, systemic immunosuppressant use, and recent radiotherapy or other anti-cancer therapy within 4 weeks were grounds for patient exclusion. Patients received pembrolizumab 200 mg every 3 weeks or cemiplimab 350 mg every 2 weeks. Ongoing daily vismodegib 150 mg was also given to a subset of patients during anti-PD-1 treatment. On average, tumor samples had some 26,000 TCR templates (range roughly 554-99,264) and several thousand unique clonotypes, approximately 20-fold deeper than single-cell TCR sequencing. Paired single-cell RNA and TCR sequencing was performed on site-matched tumors from BCC or SCC patients before and after anti-PD-1 therapy. RECIST version 1.1 was used to evaluate clinical response.

The meaning of the sample's time point label: second of two post-therapy site-matched biopsies about two months apart. Tumor biopsies were site-matched, taken from the same primary tumor before and after PD-1 blockade. For bulk TCRbeta sequencing, genomic DNA was extracted from tumor biopsies or peripheral blood, and input amounts ranged from about 600 ng to 6,500 ng. Leftover biopsy material went through bulk TCRbeta sequencing, with the goal of boosting sensitivity for rare clonotypes relative to single-cell TCR sequencing. Histologically proven advanced or metastatic basal or squamous cell carcinoma was present in all patients, all of whom were poor candidates for surgical resection. The basal cell carcinoma cohort comprised around eleven patients, of whom about eight had bulk tumor TCR sequencing. Fresh biopsies came from the site of the primary tumor, and part of the tissue was kept in RNAlater for exome and bulk TCR sequencing.

General findings and caveats noted by the study authors: The source of novel T cell clones was not identified, and lymphoid organs or rare unexpanded clones within the tumor or the tumor periphery could be included among the possible sources. Exhausted CD8+ clones expanded after therapy were mostly novel clonotypes undetected pre-treatment, suggesting clonal replacement rather than reinvigoration of pre-existing clones. Clonal replacement was observed only between pre- and post-treatment samples and not between two pre-treatment samples, a pattern that was regarded as arguing against biopsy timing or location artifacts. About 38% of TCR clonotypes from the tumor were detected in blood, and certain novel exhausted tumor clones were present in blood collected before treatment, which suggests recruitment from the periphery.

V is reduced by 1 base and J by 4 bases, leaving a spacing of 11 bases between them. From a lookup of the germline V gene, CDR1 and CDR2 are SGHVS and FQNEAQ. Reading from cysteine to phenylalanine, the CDR3 counts 14 amino acids. Just CDR3 DNA is preserved here, 42 bases in frame from base 1. The chain is made from TRBV7-8 and TRBJ2-7, with a weak D call of TRBD2 (5 bases match). The origin of this receptor is a human donor with basal cell carcinoma. The specimen comprised tumor tissue, sampled after anti-PD-1 treatment. The DNA sequence is given as TGTGCCAGCAGCTTAGTGACGGGCGGGTACGAGCAGTACTTC. Its product reads: CASSLVTGGYEQYF.